The text below deals with one T cell receptor (beta chain). What this receptor recognizes is not known. No base quality values were provided; no much bigger clone lies one nucleotide off. These data are taken from a study of blood T cell repertoires in COVID-19 (dated by TCRdb to the early 2020s). The study in broad terms: Samples from collaborators originated in the United States, Italy and Spain and spanned both the acute and convalescent phases of COVID-19. The material from the prospective study consisted of cDNA or gDNA derived from T cells, B-cell-depleted T cells, or PBMCs. Subjects who had been exposed to COVID-19, were actively infected with it, or had recovered from it provided the deeply sampled blood TCRbeta repertoires that made up the dataset. A freely available public database, intended as a resource for researchers studying the immune response to SARS-CoV-2, is where the repertoires were released. The samples were drawn from two sources: the first 160 participants of the ongoing ImmuneRACE study, and about 1,300 subjects contributed by 6 global collaborators. A de-identified subject ID, COVID-19 status, age in years and sex were almost always included in the sample metadata. HLA class I and class II types, where available, came from metadata supplied by the sample provider rather than from assay-based typing. Study-wide conclusions, independent of this receptor: How much clinical and demographic metadata was included differed by source and by participant, and the metadata was provided uncurated.

At the junction V is shortened by 5 bases and J by 7 bases; bases outside the gene matches: 11. Including the terminal cysteine and phenylalanine, the CDR3 comprises 15 residues. Here the CDR3 DNA is all that survives: 45 bases in frame from base 1. The germline V gene supplies CDR1 MDHEN and CDR2 SYDVKM. TCRbeta CDR3 regions were amplified from genomic DNA using the immunoSEQ Assay, a bias-controlled multiplex PCR. Under the source paper's analysis protocol: The number of nucleated cells in each sample was estimated from the amplification of reference gene primers within the assay. To quantify the absolute abundance of each unique TCRbeta CDR3 rearrangement, sequence reads were collapsed and filtered. Productive Simpson clonality was computed per sample as the square root of Simpson's diversity index over productive rearrangements. TCRdb retrieved this table from immuneACCESS and kept in-frame rearrangements only. Not all clones are present; in checked studies, unresolved V genes account for under half, and no reason is known for the remainder. D and trimming come from the DNA, and the V and J calls and clone size come from that table. Across this sample there are 350,000 or so clones, with around 91% seen only once. The ten largest clones take up 6.5% of the sample.

The collaborating institutions used their own protocols to collect whole blood in K2EDTA tubes. For TCRbeta analysis, collaborators shipped samples in one of three forms: frozen whole blood, isolated PBMCs, or DNA extracted from either of those sample types. The receptor comes from a man between 18 and 29 years old with active or convalescent COVID-19. The sample comprised peripheral blood. The V and J genes are TRBV28 and TRBJ1-5; 7 central bases correspond to TRBD1. Read as DNA, the sequence is TGTGCCAGCAGTACCCCAGACAGGGTGGGCCAGCCCCAGCATTTT. It specifies CASSTPDRVGQPQHF.